This T cell receptor (beta chain) comes out of a study of CD8 T cells in ankylosing spondylitis. Notes on the study in general: Blood from ankylosing spondylitis patients appeared to carry a characteristic roughly 8-variant TCR beta motif. Reportedly, significant enrichment of disease-linked clones occurred in matched ankylosing spondylitis synovial fluid. In the blood and synovial fluid of reactive arthritis, some motif variants had been previously reported.

V was pared by 1 base and J by 0 bases, with 6 bases of the junction left unmatched. Germline V CDR1 and CDR2: SGHVS, FNYEAQ. The CDR3 runs 17 residues. Regarding this clonotype: Its antigen is unidentified.

Libraries for TCR beta were made by quantitative 5'-RACE with molecular barcodes. TCRdb re-called the 5' RACE reads through MiXCR, storing one row per CDR3 protein. This sample yields about 130,000 distinct CDR3 sequences, of which about 7% are seen a single time; over 10% belongs to the top ten. J is TRBJ1-5 and V is TRBV7-6; TRBD1 aligns across 7 bases. The TCR comes from a female donor with ankylosing spondylitis or in good health (not recorded which). The sequencing sample was made of blood, either unsorted or a sorted T cell fraction (not recorded which). The CDR3 region has the DNA TGTGCCAGCAGCTTAGGGGACAGACGAAATAGCAATCAGCCCCAGCATTTT. Translated: CASSLGDRRNSNQPQHF.